The sequence of this T cell receptor beta chain was determined in a study of T cells in Graves' hyperthyroidism and ophthalmopathy. Study outcomes and limitations: Most thyroid clonotypes that were expanded above 0.001 also turned up in blood.

RNA transcripts yielded amplified TCR beta CDR3 regions. With the HTBI primer set, the TCR CDR3 went through a first round of RT-PCR. A single record per CDR3 protein comes from TCRdb applying MiXCR to the multiplex PCR reads. The sample lists about 270,000 distinct CDR3 sequences; 20% to 25% were seen once. CDR1 is MNHNS and CDR2 is SASEGT in the germline V gene. V lost 5 bases, J lost 7 bases, and 4 bases stayed unmatched. The CDR3 runs 12 residues. This clonotype was picked up a small number of times. Its antigen is unidentified. The source is a man younger than 40 with Graves' ophthalmopathy. Sequenced sample: blood. The chain has TRBV6-1 and TRBJ2-7, with 8 bases aligning to TRBD1. CDR3 amino acids: CASSRTGWEQYF. The DNA for the CDR3 is TGTGCCAGCAGTCGGACAGGGTGGGAGCAGTACTTC.